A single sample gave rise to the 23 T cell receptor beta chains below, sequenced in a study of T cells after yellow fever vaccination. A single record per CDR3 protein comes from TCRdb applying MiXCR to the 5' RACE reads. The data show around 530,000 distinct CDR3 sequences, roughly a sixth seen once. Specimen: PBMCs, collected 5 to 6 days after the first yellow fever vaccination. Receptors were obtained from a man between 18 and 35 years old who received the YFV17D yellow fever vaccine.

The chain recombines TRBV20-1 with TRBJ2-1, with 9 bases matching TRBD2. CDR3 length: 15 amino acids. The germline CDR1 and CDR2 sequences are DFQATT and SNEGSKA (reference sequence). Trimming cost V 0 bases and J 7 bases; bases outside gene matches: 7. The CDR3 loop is CSARDGGGAVNEQFF. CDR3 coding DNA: TGCAGTGCTAGAGATGGCGGGGGGGCTGTGAATGAGCAGTTCTTC.

This CDR3 reads CASSLTGVEYNEQFF. In nucleotides, the CDR3 is TGTGCCAGCAGCTTAACAGGGGTCGAATACAATGAGCAGTTCTTC. This chain connects TRBV7-6 to TRBJ2-1, with 7 positions matching TRBD1. Per germline, CDR1 SGHVS and CDR2 FNYEAQ. CDR3 length: 15 residues. V trimming: 2 bases; J trimming: 4 bases; junction bases outside the gene matches: 5.

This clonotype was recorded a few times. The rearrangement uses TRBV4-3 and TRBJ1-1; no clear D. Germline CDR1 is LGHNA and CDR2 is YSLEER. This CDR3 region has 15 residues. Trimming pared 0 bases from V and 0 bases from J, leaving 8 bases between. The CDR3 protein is CASSQDGNLNTEAFF. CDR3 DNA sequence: TGCGCCAGCAGCCAAGATGGCAACTTGAACACTGAAGCTTTCTTT.

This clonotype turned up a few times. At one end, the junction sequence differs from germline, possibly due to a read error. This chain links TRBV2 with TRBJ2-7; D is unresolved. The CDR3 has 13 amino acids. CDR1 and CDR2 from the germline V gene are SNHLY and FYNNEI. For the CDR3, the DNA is TGTGCCAGCCGTGAACGGGTTAGCCACGAGCAGTACTTC. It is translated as CASRERVSHEQYF.

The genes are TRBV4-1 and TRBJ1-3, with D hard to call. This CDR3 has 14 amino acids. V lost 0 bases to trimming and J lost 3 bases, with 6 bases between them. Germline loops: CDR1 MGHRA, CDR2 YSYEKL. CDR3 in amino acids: CASSQDNIGNTIYF. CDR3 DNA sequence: TGCGCCAGCAGCCAAGATAATATTGGAAACACCATATATTTT.

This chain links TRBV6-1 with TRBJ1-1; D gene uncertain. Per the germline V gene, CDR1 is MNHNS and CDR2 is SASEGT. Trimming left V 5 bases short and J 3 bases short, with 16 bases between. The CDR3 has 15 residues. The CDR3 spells CASSLNRAVDTEAFF. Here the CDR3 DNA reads TGTGCCAGCAGTCTCAATCGTGCTGTGGACACTGAAGCTTTCTTT.

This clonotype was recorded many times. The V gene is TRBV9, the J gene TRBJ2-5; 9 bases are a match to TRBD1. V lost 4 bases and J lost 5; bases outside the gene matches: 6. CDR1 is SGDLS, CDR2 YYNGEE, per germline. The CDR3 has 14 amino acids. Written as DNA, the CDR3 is TGTGCCAGCAGCCCAAACAGGGGGCGGGAGACCCAGTACTTC. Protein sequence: CASSPNRGRETQYF.

The CDR3 nucleotides are TGTGCCAGCAGAACTACTAGCGGGGGAGGGGATACGCAGTATTTT. Translation: CASRTTSGGGDTQYF. The genes are TRBV7-2 and TRBJ2-3, with 11 positions matching TRBD2. Trimming at V came to 6 bases and at J to 6 bases, leaving 8 bases not matched to a gene. CDR1 is SGHTA, CDR2 FQGNSA, per germline. There are 15 residues in the CDR3.

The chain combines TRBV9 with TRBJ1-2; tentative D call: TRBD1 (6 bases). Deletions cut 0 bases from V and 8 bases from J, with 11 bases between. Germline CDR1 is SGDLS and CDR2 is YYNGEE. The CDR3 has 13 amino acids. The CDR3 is CASSVDGGGGYTF. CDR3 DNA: TGTGCCAGCAGCGTAGATGGAGGGGGAGGCTACACCTTC.

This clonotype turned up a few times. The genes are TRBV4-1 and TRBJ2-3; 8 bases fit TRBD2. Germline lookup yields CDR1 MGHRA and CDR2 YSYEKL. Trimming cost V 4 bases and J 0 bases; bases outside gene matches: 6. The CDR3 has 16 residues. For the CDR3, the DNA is TGCGCCAGCAGCCCGAAGGGACTAGTAAGCACAGATACGCAGTATTTT. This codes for CASSPKGLVSTDTQYF.

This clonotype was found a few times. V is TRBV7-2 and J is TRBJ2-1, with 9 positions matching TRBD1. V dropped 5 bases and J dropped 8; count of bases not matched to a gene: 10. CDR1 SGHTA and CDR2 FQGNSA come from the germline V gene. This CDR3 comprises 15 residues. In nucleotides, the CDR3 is TGTGCCAGCAGCAGTCCCGGGACAGGGAGGGATGAGCAGTTCTTC. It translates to CASSSPGTGRDEQFF.

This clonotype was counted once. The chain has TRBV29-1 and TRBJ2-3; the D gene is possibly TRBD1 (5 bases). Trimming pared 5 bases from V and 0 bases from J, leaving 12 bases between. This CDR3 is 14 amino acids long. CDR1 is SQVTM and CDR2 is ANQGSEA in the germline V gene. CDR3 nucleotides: TGCAGCGTTACAGGCTTAGCTAGCACAGATACGCAGTATTTT. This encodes CSVTGLASTDTQYF.

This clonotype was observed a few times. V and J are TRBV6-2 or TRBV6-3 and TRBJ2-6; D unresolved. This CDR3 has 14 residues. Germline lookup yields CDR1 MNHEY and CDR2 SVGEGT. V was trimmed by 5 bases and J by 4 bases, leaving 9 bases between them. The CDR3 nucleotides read TGTGCCAGCAGTCATCCTCAGGGGGCCAACGTCCTGACTTTC. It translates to CASSHPQGANVLTF.

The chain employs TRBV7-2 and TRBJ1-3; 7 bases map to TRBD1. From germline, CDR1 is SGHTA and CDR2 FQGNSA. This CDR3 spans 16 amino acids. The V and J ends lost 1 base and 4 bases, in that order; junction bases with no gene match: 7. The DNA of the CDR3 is TGTGCCAGCAGCTTAGACGTCCCGGGACAGGGAAACACCATATATTTT. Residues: CASSLDVPGQGNTIYF.

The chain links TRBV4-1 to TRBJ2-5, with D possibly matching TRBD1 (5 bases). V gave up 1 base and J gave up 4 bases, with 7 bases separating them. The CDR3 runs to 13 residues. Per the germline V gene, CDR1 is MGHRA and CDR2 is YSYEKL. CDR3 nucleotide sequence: TGCGCCAGCAGCCAAGCTGGGGCAGAGACCCAGTACTTC. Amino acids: CASSQAGAETQYF.

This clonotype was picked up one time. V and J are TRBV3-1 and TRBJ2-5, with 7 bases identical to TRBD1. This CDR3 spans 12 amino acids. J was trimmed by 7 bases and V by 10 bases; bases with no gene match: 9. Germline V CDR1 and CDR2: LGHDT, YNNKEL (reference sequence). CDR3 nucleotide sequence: TGTGCCACAACAGGGGCAGATGGGACCCAGTACTTC. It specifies CATTGADGTQYF.

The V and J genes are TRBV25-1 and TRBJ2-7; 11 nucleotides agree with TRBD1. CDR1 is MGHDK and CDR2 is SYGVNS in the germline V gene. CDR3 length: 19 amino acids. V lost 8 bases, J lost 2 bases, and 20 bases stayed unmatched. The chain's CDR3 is CASGGGRTGGSYRAYEQYF. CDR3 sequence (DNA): TGTGCCAGCGGAGGGGGCCGGACAGGGGGCTCCTACCGAGCCTACGAGCAGTACTTC.

CDR3 protein: CASSPRVGSGRPGFF. The CDR3 DNA reads TGTGCCAGCAGCCCACGAGTTGGTAGCGGGCGCCCCGGGTTCTTC. The chain links TRBV3-1 to TRBJ2-1, with 7 bases identical to TRBD2. The junction had 18 bases not matched to a gene; V was cut back by 4 bases and J by 15 bases. Germline V gene sequence: CDR1 LGHDT, CDR2 YNNKEL (reference sequence). CDR3 length: 15 residues.

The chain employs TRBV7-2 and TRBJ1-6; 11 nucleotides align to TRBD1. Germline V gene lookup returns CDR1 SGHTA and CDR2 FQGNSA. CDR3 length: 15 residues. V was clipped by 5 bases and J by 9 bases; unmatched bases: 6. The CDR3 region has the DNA TGTGCCAGCAGCCCCCCCGGACAGGGGGCTTCACCCCTCCACTTT. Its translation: CASSPPGQGASPLHF.

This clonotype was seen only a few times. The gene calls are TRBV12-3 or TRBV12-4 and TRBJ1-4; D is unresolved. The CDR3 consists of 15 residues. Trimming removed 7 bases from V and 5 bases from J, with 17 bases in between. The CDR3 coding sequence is TGTGCCAGCAATCCCGGGTGGGGAGTCAATGAAAAACTGTTTTTT. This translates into CASNPGWGVNEKLFF.

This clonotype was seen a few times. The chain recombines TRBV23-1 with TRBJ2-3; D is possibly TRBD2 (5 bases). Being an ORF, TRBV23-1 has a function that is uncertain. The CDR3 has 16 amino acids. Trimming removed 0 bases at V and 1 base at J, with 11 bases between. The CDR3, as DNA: TGCGCCAGCAGTCAATCGGAGGAAGTGGGCACAGATACGCAGTATTTT. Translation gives CASSQSEEVGTDTQYF.

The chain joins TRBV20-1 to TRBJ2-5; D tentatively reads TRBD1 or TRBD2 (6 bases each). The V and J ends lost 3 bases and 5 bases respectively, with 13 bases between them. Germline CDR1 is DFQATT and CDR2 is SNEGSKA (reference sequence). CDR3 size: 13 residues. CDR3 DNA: TGCAGTGCTAGTTGGCAGGGGAGGGAGACCCAGTACTTC. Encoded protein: CSASWQGRETQYF.

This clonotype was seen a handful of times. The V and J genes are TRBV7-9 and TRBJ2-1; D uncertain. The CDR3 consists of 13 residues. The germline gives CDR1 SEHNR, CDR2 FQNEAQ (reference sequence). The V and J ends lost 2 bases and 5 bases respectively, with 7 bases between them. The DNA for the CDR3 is TGTGCCAGCAGCTTAACGTTTGACAATGAGCAGTTCTTC. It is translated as CASSLTFDNEQFF.